The next 22 T cell receptor beta chains were all read from a single sample in a study of technical replicates of blood from a few donors. The assay was immunoSEQ multiplex PCR, and TCRdb's table has in-frame clones only and misses some. The sample lists under 100,000 clones, approximately 95% occurring once. What was sequenced was T cells isolated from PBMCs. The receptor set was obtained from a human donor in good health.

This rearrangement joins TRBV5-1 to TRBJ2-1, with a weak D call TRBD1 (6 bases). CDR1 is SGHRS and CDR2 is YFSETQ in the germline V gene. The V end lost 2 bases, the J end lost 7 bases, and 7 bases lay between the germline ends. CDR3 length: 12 residues. The CDR3 here is CASSFQGNEQFF. The CDR3 DNA reads TGCGCCAGCAGCTTTCAGGGGAATGAGCAGTTCTTC.

This chain links TRBV13 with TRBJ2-6, with 10 nucleotides matching TRBD1. The CDR3 totals 22 residues. Germline V lookup: CDR1 PRHDT, CDR2 FYEKMQ (reference sequence). The trim removed 5 bases at V and 0 bases at J, leaving 19 bases unmatched. The CDR3 protein is CASSALGPPGQGKSSGANVLTF. The CDR3 DNA reads as TGTGCCAGCAGCGCCCTAGGACCTCCGGGACAGGGGAAAAGCTCTGGGGCCAACGTCCTGACTTTC.

V usage is TRBV4-3 and J usage is TRBJ2-7; TRBD2 matches at 8 bases. The junction had 8 bases not matched to a gene; V was cut back by 4 bases and J by 6 bases. The CDR3 is 14 residues long. Looked up from germline, CDR1 is LGHNA and CDR2 is YSLEER. Here the CDR3 reads CASSRFTGLVEQYF. DNA of the CDR3: TGCGCCAGCAGCCGGTTTACGGGACTAGTCGAGCAGTACTTC.

This clone was detected only once. The chain employs TRBV9 and TRBJ2-7; the match to TRBD1 covers 7 bases. The CDR3 runs 14 residues. The germline CDR1 and CDR2 sequences are SGDLS and YYNGEE. J gave up 3 bases and V 4 bases, and 7 bases lay outside the gene matches. CDR3 coding DNA: TGTGCCAGCAGCCCTCGGGACAGACTCTACGAGCAGTACTTC. Its protein product is CASSPRDRLYEQYF.

The chain is built from TRBV29-1 and TRBJ2-3, with 11 bases identical to TRBD1. V dropped 4 bases and J dropped 5; count of bases not matched to a gene: 8. The CDR3 is made up of 15 amino acids. Per the germline V gene, CDR1 is SQVTM and CDR2 is ANQGSEA. CDR3 nucleotide sequence: TGCAGCGTTGGCTCCGTGGGACAGGGGGTAGATACGCAGTATTTT. Translated: CSVGSVGQGVDTQYF.

This chain joins TRBV15 and TRBJ2-7, with D perhaps TRBD2 (6 bases). Germline V CDR1 and CDR2: LNHNV, YYDKDF (reference sequence). Trimming left V 5 bases short and J 5 bases short, with 10 bases between. The CDR3 runs to 12 residues. CDR3 in DNA: TGTGCCACCAGCTCCCGGGGGAACGAGCAGTACTTC. This codes for CATSSRGNEQYF.

The chain has TRBV19 and TRBJ1-4, with D possibly matching TRBD1 (5 bases). Germline V gene sequence: CDR1 LNHDA, CDR2 SQIVND (reference sequence). This CDR3 comprises 16 residues. V lost 2 bases and J lost 8, with 18 bases in between. The CDR3 sequence: CASSILALGEGEKLFF. CDR3 nucleotide sequence: TGTGCCAGTAGTATACTGGCTTTGGGGGAGGGGGAAAAACTGTTTTTT.

The rearrangement uses TRBV7-9 and TRBJ2-5; 7 bases are shared with TRBD1. Germline V lookup: CDR1 SEHNR, CDR2 FQNEAQ (reference sequence). The V segment lost 2 bases and the J segment 7 bases; nucleotides outside the gene matches: 4. This CDR3 spans 13 amino acids. CDR3 sequence (DNA): TGTGCCAGCAGCTTAACAGGGGACGGGACCCAGTACTTC. Encoded protein: CASSLTGDGTQYF.

This chain uses TRBV5-1 with TRBJ2-7; 10 nucleotides align to TRBD1. Per the germline V gene, CDR1 is SGHRS and CDR2 is YFSETQ. This CDR3 has 16 residues. Trimming removed 0 bases from V and 6 bases from J; junction bases left unmatched: 9. The CDR3 DNA reads as TGCGCCAGCAGCTTGGCCGGGACAGGGGTACTGTCCGAGCAGTACTTC. It codes for CASSLAGTGVLSEQYF.

The chain links TRBV9 to TRBJ1-2, with D possibly being TRBD1 (5 bases). Germline CDR1 reads SGDLS; CDR2 reads YYNGEE. CDR3 length: 14 amino acids. V lost 1 base to trimming and J lost 7 bases, with 14 bases between them. In DNA, the CDR3 is TGTGCCAGCAGCGTATCGCGGGGGGATGTTGGCTACACCTTC. Encoded protein: CASSVSRGDVGYTF.

The genes are TRBV5-4 and TRBJ2-4, with D unclear. V lost 5 bases to trimming and J lost 3 bases, with 12 bases between them. Germline CDR1 reads SGHNT; CDR2 reads YYREEE (reference sequence). This CDR3 has 14 residues. The CDR3 nucleotides read TGTGCCAGCAGAAGCGACGTAGTCAAAAACATTCAGTACTTC. This codes for CASRSDVVKNIQYF.

The chain combines TRBV11-2 with TRBJ1-5; D is ambiguous. V lost 0 bases, J lost 6 bases, and 12 bases lay in between. The CDR3 has 15 amino acids. The germline V gene has CDR1 SGHAT and CDR2 FQNNGV. In DNA form, the CDR3 reads TGTGCCAGCAGCTTAGAGAGTAGCGGGAGTCAGCCCCAGCATTTT. This encodes CASSLESSGSQPQHF.

The rearrangement uses TRBV19 and TRBJ1-1; D may be TRBD1 (6 bases). Germline V CDR1 and CDR2: LNHDA, SQIVND (reference sequence). V dropped 7 bases and J dropped 5 bases, with 20 bases sitting between them. The CDR3 covers 15 residues. The chain's CDR3 is CASTPLGYRETEAFF. In DNA form, the CDR3 reads TGTGCCAGTACACCCTTGGGGTACAGGGAAACTGAAGCTTTCTTT.

This chain connects TRBV5-6 to TRBJ2-7; the match to TRBD1 covers 8 bases. The junction had 12 bases not matched to a gene; V was cut back by 4 bases and J by 6 bases. CDR3 length: 15 residues. Germline CDR1 is SGHDT and CDR2 is YYEEEE. CDR3: CASSAGTGPLGEQYF. The CDR3 DNA reads as TGTGCCAGCAGCGCTGGGACAGGTCCTCTGGGCGAGCAGTACTTC. Full variable domain (rest looked up from reference TRBV5-6 and TRBJ2-7): DAGVTQSPTHLIKTRGQQVTLRCSPKSGHDTVSWYQQALGQGPQFIFQYYEEEERQRGNFPDRFSGHQFPNYSSELNVNALLLGDSALYLCASSAGTGPLGEQYFGPGTRLTVT.

The rearrangement links TRBV18 to TRBJ2-3; 7 bases agree with TRBD2. The CDR3 contains 15 residues. Germline V gene sequence: CDR1 KGHSH, CDR2 LQKENI. The V segment lost 0 bases and the J segment 5 bases; nucleotides outside the gene matches: 5. The CDR3 loop is CASSPPGRVKDTQYF. In DNA, the CDR3 is TGTGCCAGCTCACCACCGGGGAGGGTGAAAGATACGCAGTATTTT.

V gene TRBV7-8 combines with J gene TRBJ1-1, with TRBD1 identical over 12 bases. The J segment lost 2 bases and the V segment lost 2 bases, leaving 6 bases of the junction unmatched. The CDR3 runs 17 residues. CDR1 SGHVS and CDR2 FQNEAQ come from the germline V gene. In DNA, the CDR3 is TGTGCCAGCAGCTTACCGGGACAGGGGGCCGGCAACACTGAAGCTTTCTTT. This sequence encodes CASSLPGQGAGNTEAFF. The full variable domain, completed using reference TRBV7-8 and TRBJ1-1, is GAGVSQSPRYKVAKRGQDVALRCDPISGHVSLFWYQQALGQGPEFLTYFQNEAQLDKSGLPSDRFFAERPEGSVSTLKIQRTQQEDSAVYLCASSLPGQGAGNTEAFFGQGTRLTVV.

In this sample, this clone turned up a few times. The chain couples TRBV2 to TRBJ1-5, with D possibly being TRBD1 (5 bases). Germline CDR1 reads SNHLY; CDR2 reads FYNNEI. This CDR3 contains 14 residues. V shed 6 bases and J shed 7 bases, with 16 bases lying between them. The DNA of the CDR3 is TGTGCCAGCAGCGCGACAGCCCCGGTACAGCCCCAGCATTTT. As protein: CASSATAPVQPQHF.

The chain is built from TRBV7-8 and TRBJ2-1; D may be TRBD2 (5 bases). V lost 4 bases, J lost 1 base, and 20 bases lay in between. There are 18 residues in the CDR3. Germline values: CDR1 SGHVS, CDR2 FQNEAQ. The CDR3 region is CASSYARETIFSYNEQFF. As DNA, the CDR3 is TGTGCCAGCAGCTACGCACGAGAGACTATATTTTCCTACAATGAGCAGTTCTTC.

The rearrangement joins TRBV19 to TRBJ1-2; TRBD1 matches at 10 bases. V gave up 4 bases and J gave up 6 bases; unmatched junction bases: 14. Germline V gives CDR1 LNHDA, CDR2 SQIVND (reference sequence). The CDR3 has 17 amino acids. The CDR3 sequence is CASSNPKADRGIHGYTF. The CDR3 coding sequence is TGTGCCAGTAGTAACCCTAAGGCGGACAGGGGGATCCATGGCTACACCTTC.

V is TRBV5-1 and J is TRBJ2-1; TRBD1 is a possible D gene (5 bases). CDR1 is SGHRS and CDR2 is YFSETQ in the germline V gene. The CDR3 has 15 residues. V was clipped by 0 bases and J by 2 bases, with 9 bases between them. The CDR3 region has the DNA TGCGCCAGCAGCTTGGAAGGGGCCACCTACAATGAGCAGTTCTTC. Encoded protein: CASSLEGATYNEQFF.

The rearrangement joins TRBV4-3 to TRBJ1-3; D gene unclear. V was clipped by 0 bases and J by 0 bases, with 9 bases between them. The CDR3 covers 16 residues. Germline V gives CDR1 LGHNA, CDR2 YSLEER. DNA for the CDR3: TGCGCCAGCAGCCAAGAGAGACACGACTCTGGAAACACCATATATTTT. It yields the protein CASSQERHDSGNTIYF.

V is TRBV18 and J is TRBJ1-1; D not certain. V lost 4 bases, J lost 0 bases, and 6 bases lay in between. Germline V lookup: CDR1 KGHSH, CDR2 LQKENI. The CDR3 loop spans 13 amino acids. This CDR3 reads CASSLNMNTEAFF. CDR3 DNA sequence: TGTGCCAGCTCACTAAATATGAACACTGAAGCTTTCTTT.